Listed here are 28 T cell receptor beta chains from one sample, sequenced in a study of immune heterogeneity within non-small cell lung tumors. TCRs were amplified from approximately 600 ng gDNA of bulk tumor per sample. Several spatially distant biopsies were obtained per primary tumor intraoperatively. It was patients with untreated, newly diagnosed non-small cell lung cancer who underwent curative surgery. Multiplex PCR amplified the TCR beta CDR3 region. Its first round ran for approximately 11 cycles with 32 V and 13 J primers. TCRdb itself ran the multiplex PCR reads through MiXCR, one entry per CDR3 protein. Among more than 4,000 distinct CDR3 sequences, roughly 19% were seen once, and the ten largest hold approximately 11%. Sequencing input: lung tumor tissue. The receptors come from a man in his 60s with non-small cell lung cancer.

The CDR3 loop reads CASSSTGEKLFF. DNA for the CDR3: TGCGCCAGCAGCTCGACAGGAGAAAAACTGTTTTTT. This chain uses TRBV5-1 with TRBJ1-4, with D possibly matching TRBD1 (6 bases). CDR3 length: 12 amino acids. Germline V gives CDR1 SGHRS, CDR2 YFSETQ. V shed 3 bases and J shed 8 bases, with 8 bases lying between them.

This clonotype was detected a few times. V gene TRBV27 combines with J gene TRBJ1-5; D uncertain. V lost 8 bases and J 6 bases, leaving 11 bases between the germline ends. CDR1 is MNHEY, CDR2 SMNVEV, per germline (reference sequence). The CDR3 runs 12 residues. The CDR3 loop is CASSLRGQPQHF. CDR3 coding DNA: TGTGCCAGCTCTCTTCGGGGTCAGCCCCAGCATTTT.

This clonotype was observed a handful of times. CDR3: CASQRDNQPQHF. In DNA, the CDR3 is TGTGCCAGCCAAAGGGACAATCAGCCCCAGCATTTT. V is TRBV7-9 and J is TRBJ1-5; no definite D call. Germline loops: CDR1 SEHNR, CDR2 FQNEAQ (reference sequence). V was trimmed by 8 bases and J by 3 bases, leaving 8 bases between them. This CDR3 spans 12 amino acids.

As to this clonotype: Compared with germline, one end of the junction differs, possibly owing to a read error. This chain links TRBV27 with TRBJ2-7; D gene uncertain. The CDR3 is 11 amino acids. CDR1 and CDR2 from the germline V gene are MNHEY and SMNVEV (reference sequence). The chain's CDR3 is CVSRLNSEQYF. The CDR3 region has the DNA TGTGTCAGCAGACTTAACAGCGAACAGTACTTC.

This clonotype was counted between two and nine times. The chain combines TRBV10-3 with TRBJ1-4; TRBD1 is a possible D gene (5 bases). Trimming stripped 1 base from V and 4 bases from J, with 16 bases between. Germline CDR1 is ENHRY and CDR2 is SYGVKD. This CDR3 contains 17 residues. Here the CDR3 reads CAISELGSSGINEKLFF. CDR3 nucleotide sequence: TGTGCCATCAGTGAGTTGGGCAGCTCAGGGATTAATGAAAAACTGTTTTTT.

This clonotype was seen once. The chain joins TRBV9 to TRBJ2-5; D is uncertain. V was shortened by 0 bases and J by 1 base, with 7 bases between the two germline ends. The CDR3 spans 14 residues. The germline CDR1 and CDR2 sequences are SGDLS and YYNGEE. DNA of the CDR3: TGTGCCAGCAGCGTAGAGCATACCCAAGAGACCCAGTACTTC. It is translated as CASSVEHTQETQYF.

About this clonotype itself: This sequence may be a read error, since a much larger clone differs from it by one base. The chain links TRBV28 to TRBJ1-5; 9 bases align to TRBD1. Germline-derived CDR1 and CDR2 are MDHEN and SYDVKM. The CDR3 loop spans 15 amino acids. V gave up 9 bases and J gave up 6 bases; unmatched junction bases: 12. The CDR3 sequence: CARSLGQGFRQPQHF. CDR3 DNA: TGTGCCAGAAGTCTGGGACAGGGATTCCGTCAGCCCCAGCATTTT.

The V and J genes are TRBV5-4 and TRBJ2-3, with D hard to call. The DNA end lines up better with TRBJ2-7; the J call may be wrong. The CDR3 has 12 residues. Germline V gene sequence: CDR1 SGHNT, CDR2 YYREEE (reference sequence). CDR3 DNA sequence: TGTGCCAGCAGCTTGGTGGGGTACGAGCAGTACTTC. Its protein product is CASSLVGYEQYF.

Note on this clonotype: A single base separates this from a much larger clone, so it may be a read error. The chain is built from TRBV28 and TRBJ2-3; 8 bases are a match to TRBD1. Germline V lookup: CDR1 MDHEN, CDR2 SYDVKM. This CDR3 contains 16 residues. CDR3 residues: CAISPRQGRNLDTQYF. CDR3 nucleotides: TGTGCCATCAGTCCACGACAGGGGAGAAATTTAGATACGCAGTATTTT.

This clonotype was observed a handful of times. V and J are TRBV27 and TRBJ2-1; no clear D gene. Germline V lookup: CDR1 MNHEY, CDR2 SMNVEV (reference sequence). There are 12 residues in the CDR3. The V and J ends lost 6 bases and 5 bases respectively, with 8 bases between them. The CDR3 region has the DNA TGTGCCAGCAGCTTACCCAACAATGAGCAGTTCTTC. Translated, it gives CASSLPNNEQFF.

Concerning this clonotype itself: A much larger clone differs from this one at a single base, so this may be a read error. For the CDR3, the DNA is TGTGCCAGCGGGGACAGGTGTTTTTATGAAAAACTGTTTTTT. Protein: CASGDRCFYEKLFF. V and J are TRBV12-3 or TRBV12-4 and TRBJ1-4, with 8 bases lining up with TRBD1. J was trimmed by 6 bases and V by 8 bases; bases with no gene match: 8. This CDR3 region has 14 residues.

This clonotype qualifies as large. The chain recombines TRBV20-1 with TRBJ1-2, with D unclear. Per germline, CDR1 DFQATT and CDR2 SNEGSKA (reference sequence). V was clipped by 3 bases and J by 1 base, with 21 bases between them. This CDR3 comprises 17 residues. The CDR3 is CSARAQFGLEVNYGYTF. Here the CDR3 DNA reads TGCAGTGCTAGGGCCCAATTTGGCCTTGAGGTTAACTATGGCTACACCTTC.

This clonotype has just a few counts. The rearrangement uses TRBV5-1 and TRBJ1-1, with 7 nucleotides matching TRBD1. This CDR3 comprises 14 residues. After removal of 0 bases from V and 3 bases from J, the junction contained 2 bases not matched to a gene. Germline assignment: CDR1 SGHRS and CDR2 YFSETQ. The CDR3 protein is CASSLVQGHTEAFF. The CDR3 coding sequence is TGCGCCAGCAGCTTGGTACAGGGGCACACTGAAGCTTTCTTT. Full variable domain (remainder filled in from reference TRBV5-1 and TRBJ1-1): KAGVTQTPRYLIKTRGQQVTLSCSPISGHRSVSWYQQTPGQGLQFLFEYFSETQRNKGNFPGRFSGRQFSNSRSEMNVSTLELGDSALYLCASSLVQGHTEAFFGQGTRLTVV.

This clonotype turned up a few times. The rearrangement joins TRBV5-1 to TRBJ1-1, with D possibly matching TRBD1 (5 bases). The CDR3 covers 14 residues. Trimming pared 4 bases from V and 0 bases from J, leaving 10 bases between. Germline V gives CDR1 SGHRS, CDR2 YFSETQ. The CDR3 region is CASSGSQVNTEAFF. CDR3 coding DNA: TGCGCCAGCAGCGGATCACAGGTGAACACTGAAGCTTTCTTT.

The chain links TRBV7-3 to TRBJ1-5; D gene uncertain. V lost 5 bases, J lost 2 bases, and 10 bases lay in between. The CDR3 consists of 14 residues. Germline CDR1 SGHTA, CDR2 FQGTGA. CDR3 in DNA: TGTGCCAGCAGCGAAGGCACTGGCAATCAGCCCCAGCATTTT. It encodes CASSEGTGNQPQHF.

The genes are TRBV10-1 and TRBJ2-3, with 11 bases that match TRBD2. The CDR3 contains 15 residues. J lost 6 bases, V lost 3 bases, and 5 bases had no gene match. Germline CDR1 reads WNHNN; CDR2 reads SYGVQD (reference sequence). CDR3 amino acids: CASSDTASGRDTQYF. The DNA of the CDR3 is TGCGCCAGCAGTGATACCGCTAGCGGGAGGGATACGCAGTATTTT.

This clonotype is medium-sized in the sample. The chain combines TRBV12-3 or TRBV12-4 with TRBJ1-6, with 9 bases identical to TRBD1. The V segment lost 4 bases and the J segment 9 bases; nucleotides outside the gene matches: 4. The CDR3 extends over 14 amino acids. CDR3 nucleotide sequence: TGTGCCAGCAGTTCCCGGGGACAGGGTTCACCCCTCCACTTT. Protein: CASSSRGQGSPLHF.

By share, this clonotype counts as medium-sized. The DNA of the CDR3 is TGTGCCAGCAGTTATGAGCGGGAGATCTACGAGCAGTACTTC. It encodes CASSYEREIYEQYF. This chain uses TRBV6-1 with TRBJ2-7; 8 bases map to TRBD2. The CDR3 runs to 14 residues. V shed 5 bases and J 3 bases; nucleotides not matched to a gene: 6. Looked up from germline, CDR1 is MNHNS and CDR2 is SASEGT.

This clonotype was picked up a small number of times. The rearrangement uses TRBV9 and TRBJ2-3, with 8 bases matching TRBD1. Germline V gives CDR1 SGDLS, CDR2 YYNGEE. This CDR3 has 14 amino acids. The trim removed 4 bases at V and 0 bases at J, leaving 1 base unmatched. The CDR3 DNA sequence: TGTGCCAGCAGCCGGACAGGGAGCACAGATACGCAGTATTTT. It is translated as CASSRTGSTDTQYF.

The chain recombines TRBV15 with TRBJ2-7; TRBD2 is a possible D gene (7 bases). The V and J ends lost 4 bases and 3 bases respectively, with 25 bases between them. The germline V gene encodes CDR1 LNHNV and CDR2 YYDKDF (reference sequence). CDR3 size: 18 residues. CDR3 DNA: TGTGCCACCAGCACCCACCTTATAACAGGGACTACGGACTACGAGCAGTACTTC. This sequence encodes CATSTHLITGTTDYEQYF.

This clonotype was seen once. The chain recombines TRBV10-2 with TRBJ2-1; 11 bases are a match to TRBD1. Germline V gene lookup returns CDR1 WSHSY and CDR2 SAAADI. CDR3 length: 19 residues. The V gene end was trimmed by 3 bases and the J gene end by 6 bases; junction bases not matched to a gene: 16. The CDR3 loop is CASSDPSSTGQGALNEQFF. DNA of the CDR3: TGCGCCAGCAGTGATCCCTCCTCCACCGGACAGGGGGCCCTCAATGAGCAGTTCTTC.

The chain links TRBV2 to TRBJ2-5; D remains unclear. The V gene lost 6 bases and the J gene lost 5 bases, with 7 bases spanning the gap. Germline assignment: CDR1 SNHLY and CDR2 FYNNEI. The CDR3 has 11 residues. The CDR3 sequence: CASSPRETQYF. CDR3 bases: TGTGCCAGCAGCCCAAGGGAGACCCAGTACTTC.

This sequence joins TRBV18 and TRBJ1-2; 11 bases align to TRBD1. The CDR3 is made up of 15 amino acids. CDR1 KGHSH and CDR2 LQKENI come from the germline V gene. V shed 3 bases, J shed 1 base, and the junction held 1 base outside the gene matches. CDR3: CASSPGQGVNYGYTF. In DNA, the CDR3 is TGTGCCAGCTCACCGGGACAGGGGGTTAACTATGGCTACACCTTC.

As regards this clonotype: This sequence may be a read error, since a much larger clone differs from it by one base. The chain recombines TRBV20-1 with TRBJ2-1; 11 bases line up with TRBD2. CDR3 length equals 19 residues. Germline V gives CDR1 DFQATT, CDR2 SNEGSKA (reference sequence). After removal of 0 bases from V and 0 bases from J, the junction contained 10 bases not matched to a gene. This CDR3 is CSARDLYSGRANSYNEQFF. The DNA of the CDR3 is TGCAGTGCTAGAGATTTATATAGCGGGAGGGCCAACTCCTACAATGAGCAGTTCTTC.

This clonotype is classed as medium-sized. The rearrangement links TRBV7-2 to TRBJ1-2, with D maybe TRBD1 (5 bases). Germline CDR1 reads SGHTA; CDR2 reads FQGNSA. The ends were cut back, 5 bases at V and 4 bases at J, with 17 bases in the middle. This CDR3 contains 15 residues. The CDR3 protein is CASSPTPGGGYGYTF. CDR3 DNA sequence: TGTGCCAGCAGCCCCACGCCTGGGGGGGGCTATGGCTACACCTTC.

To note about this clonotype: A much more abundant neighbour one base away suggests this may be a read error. CDR3 nucleotides: TGTGCCTGGGGACTAGCGGACTACGAGAAGTACTTC. The encoded protein is CAWGLADYEKYF. The rearrangement joins TRBV30 to TRBJ2-7, with 10 positions matching TRBD2. Germline CDR1 reads GTSNPN; CDR2 reads SVGIG (reference sequence). The CDR3 totals 12 residues.

CDR3 in amino acids: CASSLAVRTEAFF. The DNA for the CDR3 is TGTGCCAGCAGCTTAGCAGTGAGGACTGAAGCTTTCTTT. This chain uses TRBV7-2 with TRBJ1-1; the D is unclear. The V gene's germline CDR1 is SGHTA and CDR2 FQGNSA. Trimming shortened V by 0 bases and J by 5 bases, and 7 bases separated the two germline ends. The CDR3 spans 13 residues. The whole variable domain, remainder taken from reference TRBV7-2 and TRBJ1-1, is GAGVSQSPSNKVTEKGKDVELRCDPISGHTALYWYRQSLGQGLEFLIYFQGNSAPDKSGLPSDRFSAERTGGSVSTLTIQRTQQEDSAVYLCASSLAVRTEAFFGQGTRLTVV.

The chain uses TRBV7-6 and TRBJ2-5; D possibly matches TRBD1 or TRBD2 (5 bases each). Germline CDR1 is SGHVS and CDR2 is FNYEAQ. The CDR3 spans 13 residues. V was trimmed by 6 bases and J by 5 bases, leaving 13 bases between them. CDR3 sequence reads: CASRPTWGETQYF. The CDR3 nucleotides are TGTGCCAGCAGACCTACTTGGGGGGAGACCCAGTACTTC.